The rows below give T cell receptor beta chains drawn from one sample of a study of OX40 agonist ivuxolimab in advanced cancers. TCRdb's table, derived via immunoSEQ multiplex PCR, lists solely in-frame clones and lacks some. Among under 80,000 clones listed, approximately 83% were seen once. This specimen consisted of CD4+ or CD8+ T cells sorted from blood, obtained in a trial of the OX40 agonist ivuxolimab. All receptors derive from an adult with an advanced solid tumor such as melanoma, head and neck, liver or kidney cancer. CDR3s leave out the opening cysteine and the closing phenylalanine or tryptophan. Size values are once, few and many counts, or a class for expanded clones, and some rows have none.

V gene | clone size | CDR3 protein
TRBV28 | . | ASKGAPPGQETQY
TRBV7-8 | few | ASRRTSGGVSSYEQY
TRBV30 | . | AWSVSGTGGSPLH
TRBV6-1 | . | ASSGGTKNIQY
TRBV10-3 | . | AISEAERAGGDTQY
TRBV7-3 | . | ASSLFGGTGELF
TRBV11-2 | . | ASSRRGLATSLYQETQY
TRBV7-2 | . | ASSLVGTSGIYNEQF
TRBV5-1 | . | ASTLLIGGGNTGELF
TRBV7-6 | . | ASSLDRVAGYT
TRBV6-1 | . | ASRRGNGGYT
TRBV2 | few | ASSVEGRAKNIQY
TRBV6-5 | . | ASRSGGVYNEQF
TRBV27 | once | ASSFNTAGGSGYT
TRBV12-2 | once | ASRFRLAREQY
TRBV5-1 | . | ASSPTTGSNNSPLH
TRBV9 | few | ASSARQGADTGELF
TRBV4-2 | . | ASSQGGTVNTEAF
TRBV29-1 | . | SVAGGFQTEAF
TRBV5-1 | . | ASSSGRELF
TRBV2 | . | ASSRDRANTGELF
TRBV10-2 | . | ASSNRGRGTEAF
TRBV4-1 | few | ASSYQNSPLH
TRBV28 | . | ASSLDSGTGGGNTIY
TRBV5-8 | once | ASSLADRGYYGYT
TRBV2 | . | ASSEFSGSGNTIY
TRBV25-1 | . | ASSEGQGASYEQY
TRBV19 | . | ASRGQGGYGNQPQH
TRBV2 | . | ASNPQGGTGELF
TRBV28 | . | ASSASTGAPGQPQH
TRBV5-1 | . | ASSLGARHTQY
TRBV6-1 | . | ASSDPGALSPLH
TRBV5-1 | once | ASSSWTGEAEAF
TRBV9 | once | ASSVAAGGRGETQY
TRBV28 | once | ASNIEVYNEQF
TRBV12-5 | . | ASGLVPSGQGYGYT
TRBV29-1 | . | SVRASGTDTQY
TRBV7-9 | . | ASSLGGGYSYEQY
TRBV10-3 | . | AINDRGPGETQY
TRBV2 | . | ASSEALVNYGYT